This T cell receptor (beta chain) was recovered during a study of cytomegalovirus exposure and HLA in healthy donors. Broader study findings: Another analysis was done later, and it associated 15,000 to 20,000 TCR beta sequences with HLA alleles at 0.05 false discovery rate.

13 Jbeta primers and 60 Vbeta primers were used for the PCR. Profiling relied on immunoSEQ multiplex PCR, and the TCRdb table lists in-frame clones only, not all of them. The sample includes about 160,000 clones, roughly two thirds of them seen just once. On this clone: The antigen remains unidentified.

Trimming pared 8 bases from V and 0 bases from J, leaving 10 bases between. Germline V gene lookup returns CDR1 SNHLY and CDR2 FYNNEI. This CDR3 region has 13 residues. The TCR comes from a woman in her thirties in good health and CMV-seronegative. What was sequenced was PBMCs. The rearrangement links TRBV2 to TRBJ1-1, with D perhaps TRBD1 (5 bases). The CDR3 protein is CASGLGVNTEAFF. The CDR3, as DNA: TGTGCCAGCGGCCTAGGGGTGAACACTGAAGCTTTCTTT.